Sequencing of this T cell receptor beta chain was carried out in a study of T cells expressing NK-cell markers. The study, taken as a whole, reports: In four donors, these clonotypes also led the CD3+CD56-NKG2C+ fraction.

Following a re-call of the 5' RACE reads, TCRdb has one entry per CDR3 protein and lacks DNA. This table holds approximately 380,000 distinct CDR3 sequences. Comment on this clonotype: Its antigen is currently unknown.

The clonotype originates from a man aged 18 to 70 in good health. Sequenced sample: blood T cells: a sorted CD56 or NKG2C T cell subset, CD4+ or CD8+ T cells, or bulk PBMC T cells (not recorded which).

CDR3 region: CASSLAGTGYDEQYF. This rearrangement joins TRBV6-5 to TRBJ2-7; without DNA, the TCRdb call of TRBD1 cannot be checked. Per the germline V gene, CDR1 is MNHEY and CDR2 is SVGAGI. The CDR3 length is 15 residues.